Here is one TCR beta chain with its context. CDR3 length equals 15 residues. V was clipped by 8 bases and J by 2 bases; unmatched bases: 7. Per the germline V gene, CDR1 is LNHDA and CDR2 is SQIVND (reference sequence). The sample comes from a study of T cell changes during pregnancy in multiple sclerosis. Clones were read by immunoSEQ multiplex PCR, and TCRdb kept only the in-frame ones, dropping some. The profile shows some 95,000 clones, 85% to 95% of them singletons. Here the sequenced sample was peripheral blood, taken in the first trimester of pregnancy. This TCR was sampled from a female donor with multiple sclerosis, enrolled in a pregnancy study. The chain has TRBV19 and TRBJ2-1, with 9 bases that match TRBD2. The CDR3 region is CASSGEREAYNEQFF. The CDR3 nucleotides are TGTGCCAGTTCCGGGGAGCGGGAGGCCTACAATGAGCAGTTCTTC.